This passage covers 27 T cell receptor delta chains from one sample sequenced in a study of Vδ1+ human thymocytes. Extracted RNA was reverse transcribed into cDNA. CDR3 amplicons came from multiplex PCR with pooled V-gene forward and constant-region reverse primers. TCRdb re-called the multiplex PCR reads via CATT. The repertoire holds some 54,000 delta-chain clones, 15% to 20% seen once, with approximately 0.54% in the top ten. The study, taken as a whole, reports: Thymic TRG and TRD repertoires appeared highly polyclonal.

No antigens are known for them. What was sequenced was Vdelta1+ gamma-delta thymocytes from the thymus. The subset here: FACS-sorted CD3+ TCRalphabeta- TCRVdelta1+ TCRVdelta2- thymocytes. The receptor set was obtained from a boy younger than two who had congenital heart surgery.

This clone was observed a handful of times. This chain joins TRDV1 and TRDJ1, with no clear D. The CDR3 is 13 residues long. Germline-derived CDR1 and CDR2 are TSWWSYY and QGS. With 2 bases removed from V and 7 bases from J, the gap between germline ends came to 11 bases. The CDR3 protein is CALGERFTLKLIF. Written as DNA, the CDR3 is TGTGCTCTTGGGGAAAGATTTACCCTTAAACTCATCTTT.

By share of the sample, this clone is medium-sized. The chain carries TRDV2 and TRDJ1; TRDD3 agrees at 8 bases. Germline assignment: CDR1 GEAIGNYY and CDR2 EKD. V shed 2 bases and J 3 bases; nucleotides not matched to a gene: 10. The CDR3 covers 16 residues. Here the CDR3 DNA reads TGTGCCTGTGACAGTTTGAGGGATACGCGGTCCGATAAACTCATCTTT. Protein product: CACDSLRDTRSDKLIF.

In this sample, this clone turned up a few times. The chain carries TRDV2 and TRDJ1; 9 positions agree with TRDD3. Trimming removed 7 bases from V and 1 base from J; junction bases left unmatched: 15. This CDR3 has 17 residues. CDR1 and CDR2 (germline): GEAIGNYY, EKD. The CDR3 sequence is CACGGIGRGYVTDKLIF. CDR3 DNA sequence: TGTGCCTGCGGAGGGATAGGGAGGGGATACGTCACCGATAAACTCATCTTT.

This clone was detected a few times. The rearrangement uses TRDV1 and TRDJ1, with 7 bases aligning to TRDD3. With 1 base clipped from V and 4 bases from J, the junction kept 9 bases outside the gene matches. Germline loops: CDR1 TSWWSYY, CDR2 QGS. The CDR3 contains 16 residues. For the CDR3, the DNA is TGTGCTCTTGGGGAACGCAGGGTACTGGGGCACGATAAACTCATCTTT. This translates into CALGERRVLGHDKLIF.

The chain has TRDV2 and TRDJ1; TRDD3 aligns across 7 bases. The V gene's germline CDR1 is GEAIGNYY and CDR2 EKD. There are 15 residues in the CDR3. J was trimmed by 4 bases and V by 0 bases; bases with no gene match: 7. The CDR3, as DNA: TGTGCCTGTGACACCCTCTGGGGGCCTGACGATAAACTCATCTTT. Translation gives CACDTLWGPDDKLIF.

In this sample, this clone turned up a few times. This CDR3 is also generated by other DNA sequences in the sample. The chain recombines TRDV1 with TRDJ1, with TRDD3 identical over 13 bases. CDR1 and CDR2 from the germline V gene are TSWWSYY and QGS. There are 20 residues in the CDR3. V was clipped by 0 bases and J by 3 bases; unmatched bases: 13. The CDR3 bases are TGTGCTCTTGGGGAACTAGTGGGTTCCTACTGGGGGATACGGGCCGATAAACTCATCTTT. It yields the protein CALGELVGSYWGIRADKLIF.

The V and J genes are TRDV1 and TRDJ1; 8 positions match TRDD3. The junction had 24 bases not matched to a gene; V was cut back by 0 bases and J by 6 bases. Germline loops: CDR1 TSWWSYY, CDR2 QGS. This CDR3 is 21 amino acids long. The CDR3 DNA reads as TGTGCTCTTGGGGAACTGCGGCTCGTTCCTCCCTACTGGGGGTCTGGGTATAAACTCATCTTT. This codes for CALGELRLVPPYWGSGYKLIF.

Only a few counts were recorded for this clone. The chain links TRAV29/DV5 to TRDJ1, with 11 bases that match TRDD3. V trimming: 2 bases; J trimming: 4 bases; junction bases outside the gene matches: 13. Germline V gives CDR1 NSMFDY, CDR2 ISSIKDK. This CDR3 comprises 17 residues. CDR3 coding DNA: TGTGCAGCAAGTGCCCCTCGTACAACTGGGGGATACGATAAACTCATCTTT. Protein: CAASAPRTTGGYDKLIF.

Concerning this clone itself: The junction departs from the called germline gene at one end, perhaps through a read error. The V gene is TRDV1, the J gene TRDJ1; 9 bases fit TRDD3. Per germline, CDR1 TSWWSYY and CDR2 QGS. This CDR3 is 18 amino acids long. The CDR3 is CAFGAPVGGYLGSDKLIF. CDR3 sequence (DNA): TGTGCTTTTGGCGCTCCAGTCGGGGGATACCTAGGGTCCGATAAACTCATCTTT.

The rearrangement uses TRDV1 and TRDJ1; D call uncertain. Between the trimmed V and J ends, which lost 3 bases and 0 bases, there was a span of 8 bases. The CDR3 is 14 residues long. Germline CDR1 and CDR2: TSWWSYY and QGS. The CDR3 here is CALGDPLYTDKLIF. The DNA of the CDR3 is TGTGCTCTTGGGGACCCTCTATACACCGATAAACTCATCTTT.

This rearrangement joins TRDV1 to TRDJ1; no clear D gene. Trimming removed 6 bases from V and 1 base from J, with 18 bases in between. The germline CDR1 and CDR2 sequences are TSWWSYY and QGS. This CDR3 is 16 amino acids long. CDR3 nucleotide sequence: TGTGCTCTTGGTTTCCGTCCACTACACCCCACCGATAAACTCATCTTT. Its protein product is CALGFRPLHPTDKLIF.

This clone was seen only a few times. The rearrangement uses TRDV1 and TRDJ1; 12 bases are shared with TRDD3. Germline CDR1 TSWWSYY, CDR2 QGS. The CDR3 runs 19 residues. V lost 3 bases, J lost 0 bases, and 11 bases stayed unmatched. CDR3: CALGDNSYWGILDTDKLIF. For the CDR3, the DNA is TGTGCTCTTGGGGACAATTCCTACTGGGGGATACTGGACACCGATAAACTCATCTTT.

This clone was seen a handful of times. The rearrangement joins TRDV1 to TRDJ1, with D perhaps matching TRDD3 (6 bases). V lost 2 bases to trimming and J lost 3 bases, with 16 bases between them. CDR1 and CDR2 from the germline V gene are TSWWSYY and QGS. The CDR3 has 16 residues. The CDR3 here is CALGECGGDQADKLIF. DNA of the CDR3: TGTGCTCTTGGGGAATGTGGAGGGGATCAGGCCGATAAACTCATCTTT.

This clone appeared a few times. The rearrangement links TRDV1 to TRDJ1; 10 nucleotides align to TRDD3. Germline assignment: CDR1 TSWWSYY and CDR2 QGS. This CDR3 is 25 amino acids long. The trim removed 5 bases at V and 7 bases at J, leaving 40 bases unmatched. This chain's CDR3 is CALGLPSLLRQVGDTLGPLRGKLIF. As DNA, the CDR3 is TGTGCTCTTGGGCTCCCGTCCCTACTACGTCAGGTGGGGGATACTCTAGGCCCCTTGCGCGGTAAACTCATCTTT.

This clone has just a few counts. J is TRDJ1 and V is TRDV1; the D gene is possibly TRDD3 (5 bases). The V and J ends lost 2 bases and 0 bases respectively, with 25 bases between them. Germline CDR1 and CDR2: TSWWSYY and QGS. The CDR3 length is 20 residues. CDR3 DNA sequence: TGTGCTCTTGGGGAAGTGGGTTCATCCCATGGGGCTGAGTACACCGATAAACTCATCTTT. It specifies CALGEVGSSHGAEYTDKLIF.

This clone was counted a single time. The J gene is TRDJ1, the V gene TRDV1; 11 nucleotides match TRDD3. This CDR3 region has 23 residues. The germline V gene has CDR1 TSWWSYY and CDR2 QGS. V lost 2 bases and J lost 4; bases outside the gene matches: 27. CDR3 residues: CALGETRVSYRWLGDTPRDKLIF. CDR3 coding DNA: TGTGCTCTTGGGGAAACTCGAGTTTCCTACAGGTGGCTGGGGGATACCCCCCGCGATAAACTCATCTTT.

Turning to this clone: A junction boundary mismatches the germline segment, possibly from a read error. The rearrangement links TRDV1 to TRDJ2; perhaps TRDD3 as D (5 bases). The CDR3 runs 17 residues. CDR1 and CDR2 (germline): TSWWSYY, QGS. The CDR3 DNA reads as TGTGCTTTTGGGGTCCTCACCCTCTCTAGGGAGTGGGCGCAACTCTTCTTT. Translated: CAFGVLTLSREWAQLFF.

The rearrangement joins TRDV1 to TRDJ1, with 8 bases matching TRDD2. J was trimmed by 1 base and V by 5 bases; bases with no gene match: 12. The CDR3 length is 17 residues. Germline V gene lookup returns CDR1 TSWWSYY and CDR2 QGS. CDR3 protein: CALGTFLGAGVTDKLIF. The CDR3 region has the DNA TGTGCTCTTGGGACCTTCCTAGGGGCTGGGGTCACCGATAAACTCATCTTT.

This clone was picked up one time. The chain combines TRDV1 with TRDJ1; D might be TRDD3 (6 bases). CDR3 length: 14 residues. The V end was cut by 4 bases, the J end by 8 bases, with 17 bases between. Looked up from germline, CDR1 is TSWWSYY and CDR2 is QGS. CDR3 loop: CALGATYAGMKLIF. In nucleotides, the CDR3 is TGTGCTCTTGGGGCCACTTATGCGGGGATGAAACTCATCTTT.

This chain connects TRDV1 to TRDJ1, with 8 bases identical to TRDD2. J gave up 0 bases and V 7 bases, and 34 bases lay outside the gene matches. CDR3 length: 24 amino acids. In germline, CDR1 is TSWWSYY, CDR2 QGS. The CDR3 protein is CALALVQPRFLPVLGGGYTDKLIF. As DNA, the CDR3 is TGTGCTCTTGCTTTGGTCCAGCCCCGCTTCCTACCCGTACTGGGAGGTGGGTACACCGATAAACTCATCTTT.

The chain is built from TRDV1 and TRDJ1, with 12 bases identical to TRDD3. The germline V gene has CDR1 TSWWSYY and CDR2 QGS. The CDR3 totals 22 residues. V was pared by 1 base and J by 2 bases, with 20 bases of the junction left unmatched. This CDR3 is CALGERGLPTVLGDTRTDKLIF. DNA of the CDR3: TGTGCTCTTGGGGAACGAGGCCTTCCCACGGTACTGGGGGATACTCGGACCGATAAACTCATCTTT.

The chain uses TRDV1 and TRDJ1; a weak D match, TRDD3 (5 bases). The germline CDR1 and CDR2 sequences are TSWWSYY and QGS. V lost 4 bases and J lost 0, with 24 bases in between. This CDR3 region has 19 residues. DNA for the CDR3: TGTGCTCTTGGGGTAATAACCCTGCGCATTGGGGTCTACACCGATAAACTCATCTTT. Translating gives CALGVITLRIGVYTDKLIF.

This clone was detected only a few times. This rearrangement joins TRDV1 to TRDJ1; D perhaps matches TRDD3 (5 bases). The germline gives CDR1 TSWWSYY, CDR2 QGS. V shed 2 bases and J shed 2 bases, with 21 bases lying between them. This CDR3 comprises 18 residues. This CDR3 is CALGESKTSHWRTDKLIF. CDR3 in DNA: TGTGCTCTTGGGGAATCTAAGACCTCCCACTGGCGAACCGATAAACTCATCTTT.

V is TRDV1 and J is TRDJ1, with 11 bases identical to TRDD3. Germline values: CDR1 TSWWSYY, CDR2 QGS. CDR3 size: 20 residues. Trimming removed 1 base from V and 8 bases from J; junction bases left unmatched: 21. CDR3 DNA sequence: TGTGCTCTTGGGGAACGTGCCCCAGGTCATTACTGGGGGATATTCAGGAAACTCATCTTT. It specifies CALGERAPGHYWGIFRKLIF.

A few counts support this clone. The gene calls are TRDV1 and TRDJ1; 8 nucleotides align to TRDD2. The CDR3 contains 21 residues. Germline values: CDR1 TSWWSYY, CDR2 QGS. Trimming at V came to 0 bases and at J to 2 bases, leaving 20 bases not matched to a gene. The CDR3 region has the DNA TGTGCTCTTGGGGAACTACTCTTCCTACTTGAGGTGGGGGTCCGGACCGATAAACTCATCTTT. This gives the protein CALGELLFLLEVGVRTDKLIF.

The chain couples TRDV1 to TRDJ1, with 10 nucleotides matching TRDD3. CDR3 length: 21 amino acids. Trimming took 3 bases from V and 0 from J; bases not matched to a gene: 19. The germline V gene has CDR1 TSWWSYY and CDR2 QGS. The chain's CDR3 is CALGDFLQLGDRPTYTDKLIF. DNA of the CDR3: TGTGCTCTTGGGGACTTCCTACAACTGGGGGATCGCCCCACCTACACCGATAAACTCATCTTT.

This clone was observed a few times. The chain joins TRDV1 to TRDJ1, with 9 positions matching TRDD3. In germline, CDR1 is TSWWSYY, CDR2 QGS. J lost 0 bases, V lost 0 bases, and 8 bases had no gene match. The CDR3 is made up of 18 amino acids. The CDR3: CALGELLVLGDHTDKLIF. In nucleotides, the CDR3 is TGTGCTCTTGGGGAACTGCTGGTACTGGGGGACCACACCGATAAACTCATCTTT.